The 15 T cell receptor beta chains presented below share a single source sample, sequenced in a study of T cells in localized non-small cell lung cancer. Using immunoSEQ multiplex PCR, the repertoire was profiled, and TCRdb retains in-frame clones only, with some absent. Of around 83,000 clones listed, around 80% are singletons. Sequenced here: PBMCs, sampled before any cancer treatment. These receptors were taken from a man aged 40-75 years with stage II squamous cell lung carcinoma.

The V call is TRBV27, the J call TRBJ1-1; D unresolved. With 3 bases removed from V and 4 bases from J, the gap between germline ends came to 27 bases. The CDR3 extends over 19 amino acids. The germline gives CDR1 MNHEY, CDR2 SMNVEV (reference sequence). Here the CDR3 DNA reads TGTGCCAGCAGTTTGTCCCCCACCGAAGTTGCCGGGGAAGGCACTGAAGCTTTCTTT. This sequence encodes CASSLSPTEVAGEGTEAFF.

This chain connects TRBV7-6 to TRBJ2-1; 9 bases align to TRBD2. The CDR3 spans 13 residues. CDR1 and CDR2 from the germline V gene are SGHVS and FNYEAQ. J gave up 10 bases and V 5 bases, and 6 bases lay outside the gene matches. In DNA form, the CDR3 reads TGTGCCAGCAGCCCAGGGGCGGGAGGGGAGCAGTTCTTC. Amino acids: CASSPGAGGEQFF.

J is TRBJ1-5 and V is TRBV18; the D gene is possibly TRBD1 (5 bases). With 5 bases removed from V and 11 bases from J, the gap between germline ends came to 19 bases. Germline CDR1 and CDR2: KGHSH and LQKENI. The CDR3 runs 14 residues. CDR3 protein: CASSYGTTGSAQHF. As DNA, the CDR3 is TGTGCCAGCTCATACGGGACTACGGGGTCGGCCCAGCATTTT.

The J gene is TRBJ2-1, the V gene TRBV15; 11 nucleotides match TRBD2. Germline CDR1 reads LNHNV; CDR2 reads YYDKDF (reference sequence). CDR3 length equals 17 residues. V lost 0 bases to trimming and J lost 3 bases; unmatched junction nucleotides: 4. CDR3 bases: TGTGCCACCAGCAGAGACCCTAGCGGGGGGTTCTACAATGAGCAGTTCTTC. Its protein is CATSRDPSGGFYNEQFF.

This chain connects TRBV30 to TRBJ2-3; 10 bases map to TRBD2. The CDR3 is 14 residues long. Trimming took 2 bases from V and 5 from J; bases not matched to a gene: 4. Germline V lookup: CDR1 GTSNPN, CDR2 SVGIG (reference sequence). The CDR3 DNA follows: TGTGCCTGGAGTAAACTAGCGGGGAAAGATACGCAGTATTTT. This encodes CAWSKLAGKDTQYF.

V is TRBV11-2 and J is TRBJ2-1; possibly TRBD2 for D (5 bases). The germline V and J ends were trimmed by 2 bases and 9 bases, with 14 bases remaining between them. This CDR3 is 14 amino acids long. Germline CDR1 and CDR2: SGHAT and FQNNGV. CDR3 in DNA: TGTGCCAGCAGCTTACAGGACCGAGGAGGTGAGCAGTTCTTC. Its translation: CASSLQDRGGEQFF.

This sequence joins TRBV4-3 and TRBJ1-1, with unresolved D. CDR3 size: 13 residues. V lost 0 bases and J 5 bases, leaving 7 bases between the germline ends. The germline gives CDR1 LGHNA, CDR2 YSLEER. This CDR3 is CASSQDRGTEAFF. The CDR3 DNA reads TGCGCCAGCAGCCAAGATCGGGGAACTGAAGCTTTCTTT.

The rearrangement joins TRBV6-1 to TRBJ1-2, with 8 bases identical to TRBD1. The CDR3 covers 14 residues. Trimming cost V 7 bases and J 8 bases; bases outside gene matches: 12. In germline, CDR1 is MNHNS, CDR2 SASEGT. This CDR3 reads CASISGQGGLGYTF. The CDR3 DNA is TGTGCCAGCATCTCTGGACAGGGCGGTTTAGGCTACACCTTC.

Concerning this clone itself: A junction end diverges from the germline sequence, so it may reflect a read error. This chain joins TRBV7-7 and TRBJ2-7; TRBD1 is a possible D gene (5 bases). CDR1 and CDR2 from the germline V gene are SSHAT and FNYEAQ (reference sequence). CDR3 length: 18 residues. The CDR3 DNA reads as TGTGCTAGCAGCTACCGATTACCGCCCCAGACAGTTACCTACGAGCAGTACTTC. Its translation: CASSYRLPPQTVTYEQYF.

The chain joins TRBV5-6 to TRBJ1-2; possibly TRBD1 for D (5 bases). V was cut by 3 bases and J by 4 bases, with 13 bases left in between. Germline V gene sequence: CDR1 SGHDT, CDR2 YYEEEE. The CDR3 runs to 14 residues. The CDR3 reads CASSWRQISYGYTF. The CDR3 DNA reads TGTGCCAGCAGCTGGAGACAGATTTCCTATGGCTACACCTTC.

The V and J genes are TRBV28 and TRBJ1-3, with TRBD1 matching 7 bases. CDR1 and CDR2 from the germline V gene are MDHEN and SYDVKM. There are 17 residues in the CDR3. V was pared by 3 bases and J by 0 bases, with 8 bases of the junction left unmatched. CDR3 DNA sequence: TGTGCCAGCAGTTTTATAGGGGGGACAGTCTCTGGAAACACCATATATTTT. Translating gives CASSFIGGTVSGNTIYF.

Points on this clone: A clone one base away is much larger, so this may be a read error. This sample also contains other DNA sequences that code for the same CDR3. The chain combines TRBV11-2 with TRBJ1-1, with 10 bases matching TRBD1. CDR1 and CDR2 (germline): SGHAT, FQNNGV. With 0 bases clipped from V and 6 bases from J, the junction kept 1 base outside the gene matches. The length of the CDR3 is 14 residues. DNA of the CDR3: TGTGCCAGCAGCTTAGAAGGGACAGGGGCTGAAGCTTTCTTT. This translates into CASSLEGTGAEAFF.

The chain recombines TRBV10-3 with TRBJ2-5; either TRBD1 or TRBD2 may fit D (6 bases each). In germline, CDR1 is ENHRY, CDR2 SYGVKD. CDR3 length: 12 amino acids. V lost 10 bases and J lost 4, with 13 bases in between. The CDR3 DNA is TGTGCCACTGAGGGGGAGGTAGAGACCCAGTACTTC. Its protein is CATEGEVETQYF.

This clone was observed a handful of times. The chain recombines TRBV11-2 with TRBJ1-5; no clear D gene. V shed 1 base and J shed 4 bases, with 5 bases lying between them. Germline V gene data show CDR1 as SGHAT and CDR2 as FQNNGV. The CDR3 has 13 amino acids. CDR3 DNA: TGTGCCAGCAGCTTAGTGGGGAATCAGCCCCAGCATTTT. It is translated as CASSLVGNQPQHF.

V and J are TRBV7-9 and TRBJ2-1; D unclear. Trimming shortened V by 5 bases and J by 7 bases, and 6 bases separated the two germline ends. CDR1 is SEHNR, CDR2 FQNEAQ, per germline (reference sequence). The CDR3 is 11 residues long. The CDR3 nucleotides read TGTGCCAGCAGCCCCGGGAATGAGCAGTTCTTC. Translation gives CASSPGNEQFF.